Below are 10 T cell receptor beta chains sequenced from a single sample in a study of T cell responses to AZD1222 COVID-19 vaccine. This table comes from immunoSEQ multiplex PCR, and its TCRdb copy is limited to in-frame clones, with some not included. Of some 50,000 clones detected, around 90% appear once; the ten largest clones hold around 1.1%. The material sequenced was peripheral blood, taken 28 days after the second AZD1222 dose. Receptors were obtained from an adult who received the AZD1222 COVID-19 vaccine.

The J gene is TRBJ1-5, the V gene TRBV6-7, with D unresolved. TRBV6-7 is an ORF for which the function is uncertain. With 2 bases removed from V and 9 bases from J, the gap between germline ends came to 14 bases. The CDR3 covers 14 residues. The CDR3 loop reads CASSYPVGAGPQHF. CDR3 sequence (DNA): TGTGCCAGCAGTTACCCGGTCGGAGCGGGGCCCCAGCATTTT.

The rearrangement joins TRBV30 to TRBJ2-3; D is possibly TRBD1 or TRBD2 (6 bases each). Germline CDR1 reads GTSNPN; CDR2 reads SVGIG (reference sequence). The CDR3 runs to 14 residues. V gave up 7 bases and J gave up 4 bases, with 18 bases separating them. The CDR3 nucleotides read TGTGCCTCCCAGGTAGGGGGGCCCGCAGATACGCAGTATTTT. Encoded protein: CASQVGGPADTQYF.

This clone came up a few times. V usage is TRBV7-2 and J usage is TRBJ2-7; no definite D call. Germline values: CDR1 SGHTA, CDR2 FQGNSA. V lost 4 bases to trimming and J lost 0 bases, with 10 bases between them. This CDR3 contains 14 residues. The CDR3 region is CASSSGPSSYEQYF. CDR3 nucleotides: TGTGCCAGCAGCTCGGGCCCTAGCTCCTACGAGCAGTACTTC.

The rearrangement uses TRBV11-2 and TRBJ2-7, with unresolved D. This CDR3 spans 14 amino acids. Germline CDR1 is SGHAT and CDR2 is FQNNGV. With 4 bases removed from V and 7 bases from J, the gap between germline ends came to 17 bases. The CDR3, as DNA: TGTGCCAGCAGCTCCCATCGAGGCAGCGAGGAGCAGTACTTC. It encodes CASSSHRGSEEQYF.

This clone was observed once. CDR3 DNA sequence: TGTGCCACCGGCGGACTAGCGGGGAATGAGCAGTTCTTC. Residues: CATGGLAGNEQFF. The chain recombines TRBV2 with TRBJ2-1, with 12 bases fitting TRBD2. CDR1 and CDR2 from the germline V gene are SNHLY and FYNNEI. V gave up 10 bases and J gave up 7 bases; unmatched junction bases: 5. The CDR3 consists of 13 residues. The variable domain in full, completed from reference TRBV2 and TRBJ2-1, reads EPEVTQTPSHQVTQMGQEVILRCVPISNHLYFYWYRQILGQKVEFLVSFYNNEISEKSEIFDDQFSVERPDGSNFTLKIRSTKLEDSAMYFCATGGLAGNEQFFGPGTRLTVL.

This clone has just a few counts. The chain employs TRBV10-2 and TRBJ1-3; unclear D gene. Trimming took off 4 bases at V and 8 bases at J, with 9 bases between the two ends. The CDR3 has 12 amino acids. Looked up from germline, CDR1 is WSHSY and CDR2 is SAAADI. The CDR3 DNA is TGCGCCAGCAGTGTACAAAAGGACACCATATATTTT. It yields the protein CASSVQKDTIYF.

This rearrangement joins TRBV19 to TRBJ2-7; D is possibly TRBD2 (6 bases). Trimming shortened V by 10 bases and J by 0 bases, and 16 bases separated the two germline ends. The CDR3 has 14 residues. Germline V gene sequence: CDR1 LNHDA, CDR2 SQIVND (reference sequence). The CDR3: CATSQLALSYEQYF. The CDR3 nucleotides read TGTGCCACATCCCAACTAGCACTCTCCTACGAGCAGTACTTC. Drawing the rest from reference TRBV19 and TRBJ2-7, the complete variable domain is DGGITQSPKYLFRKEGQNVTLSCEQNLNHDAMYWYRQDPGQGLRLIYYSQIVNDFQKGDIAEGYSVSREKKESFPLTVTSAQKNPTAFYLCATSQLALSYEQYFGPGTRLTVT.

CDR3 loop: CASSLEADRGKLFF. The CDR3 nucleotides read TGCGCCAGCAGCTTGGAAGCGGACAGGGGAAAACTGTTTTTT. The J gene is TRBJ1-4, the V gene TRBV5-1, with TRBD1 matching over 9 bases. This CDR3 region has 14 residues. V shed 0 bases, J shed 10 bases, and the junction held 4 bases outside the gene matches. Germline CDR1 SGHRS, CDR2 YFSETQ.

V usage is TRBV6-2 or TRBV6-3 and J usage is TRBJ2-7; 7 bases line up with TRBD1. V lost 2 bases and J lost 2; bases outside the gene matches: 18. The CDR3 totals 19 residues. From germline, CDR1 is MNHEY and CDR2 SVGEGT. The DNA of the CDR3 is TGTGCCAGCAGTTACATTTTCGCAGGGGGTGGAGTTGGGACCTACGAGCAGTACTTC. Amino acids: CASSYIFAGGGVGTYEQYF.

The CDR3: CASSLDGRGKQYF. Written as DNA, the CDR3 is TGTGCCAGCAGTTTAGATGGTAGGGGGAAGCAGTACTTC. This chain uses TRBV12-3 or TRBV12-4 with TRBJ2-7; D perhaps matches TRBD1 (6 bases). The CDR3 consists of 13 residues. With 1 base removed from V and 8 bases from J, the gap between germline ends came to 12 bases.